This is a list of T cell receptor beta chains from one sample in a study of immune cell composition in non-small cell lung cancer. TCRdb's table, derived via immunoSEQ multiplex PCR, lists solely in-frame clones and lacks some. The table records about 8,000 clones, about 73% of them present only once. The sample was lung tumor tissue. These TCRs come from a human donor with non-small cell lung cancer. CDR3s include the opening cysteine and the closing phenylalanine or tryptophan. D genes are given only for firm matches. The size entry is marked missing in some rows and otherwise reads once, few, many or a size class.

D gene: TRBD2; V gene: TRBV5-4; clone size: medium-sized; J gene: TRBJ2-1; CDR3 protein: CASSFFSGELAGDEQFF; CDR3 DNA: TGTGCCAGCAGCTTCTTTAGCGGGGAACTAGCAGGGGATGAGCAGTTCTTC
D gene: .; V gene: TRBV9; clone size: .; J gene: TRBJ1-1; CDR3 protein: CASSVGSGLVAEAFF; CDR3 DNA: TGTGCCAGCAGCGTAGGATCGGGACTAGTCGCTGAAGCTTTCTTT
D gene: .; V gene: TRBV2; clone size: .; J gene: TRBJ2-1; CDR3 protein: CASSDPGNNEQFF; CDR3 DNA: TGTGCCAGCAGTGACCCAGGTAACAATGAGCAGTTCTTC
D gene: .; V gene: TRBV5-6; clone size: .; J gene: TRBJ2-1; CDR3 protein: CASSPERDPYNEQFF; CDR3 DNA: TGTGCCAGCAGCCCAGAGAGGGACCCTTACAATGAGCAGTTCTTC
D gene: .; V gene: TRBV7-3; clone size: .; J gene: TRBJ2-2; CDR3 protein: CASSLRGRVNTGELFF; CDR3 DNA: TGTGCCAGCAGCTTAAGGGGCCGGGTGAACACCGGGGAGCTGTTTTTT
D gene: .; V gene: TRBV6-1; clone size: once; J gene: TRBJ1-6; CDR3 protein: CASSEVVRPSPLHF; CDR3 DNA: TGTGCCAGCAGTGAAGTCGTACGCCCCTCACCCCTCCACTTT
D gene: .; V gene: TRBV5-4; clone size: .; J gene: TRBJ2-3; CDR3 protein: CASSLGGARTDTQYF; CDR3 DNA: TGTGCCAGCAGCTTGGGAGGGGCTCGCACAGATACGCAGTATTTT
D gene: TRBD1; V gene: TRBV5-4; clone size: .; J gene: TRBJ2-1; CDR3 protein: CASRSGTANEQFF; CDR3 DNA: TGTGCCAGCAGGTCCGGGACAGCCAATGAGCAGTTCTTC
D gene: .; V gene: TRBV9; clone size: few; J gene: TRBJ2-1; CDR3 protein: CASSPTGLEDEQFF; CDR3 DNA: TGTGCCAGCAGCCCGACAGGACTGGAGGATGAGCAGTTCTTC
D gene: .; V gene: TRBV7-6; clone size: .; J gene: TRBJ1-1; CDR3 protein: CASSLGQSEAFF; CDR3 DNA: TGTGCCAGCAGCTTAGGGCAGTCTGAAGCTTTCTTT
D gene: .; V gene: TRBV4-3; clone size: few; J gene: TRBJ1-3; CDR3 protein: CASSQSAAGYGNTIYF; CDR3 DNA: TGCGCCAGCAGCCAATCCGCCGCGGGTTATGGAAACACCATATATTTT
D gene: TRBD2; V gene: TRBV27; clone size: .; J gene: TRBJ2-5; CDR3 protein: CASSFAGGIETQYF; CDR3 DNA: TGTGCCAGCAGTTTTGCGGGGGGAATCGAGACCCAGTACTTC
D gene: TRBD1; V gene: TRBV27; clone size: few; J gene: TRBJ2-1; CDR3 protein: CASIGTGRSDEQFF; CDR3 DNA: TGTGCCAGCATCGGGACAGGGCGCTCCGATGAGCAGTTCTTC
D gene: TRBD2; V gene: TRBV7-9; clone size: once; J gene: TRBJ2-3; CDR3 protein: CASSLSGLAGNADTQYF; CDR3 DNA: TGTGCCAGCAGCTTATCCGGACTAGCGGGGAACGCAGATACGCAGTATTTT
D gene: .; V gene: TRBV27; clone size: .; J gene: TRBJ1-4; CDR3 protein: CASSRHKYATNEKLFF; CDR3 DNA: TGTGCCAGCAGCCGTCACAAGTACGCAACTAATGAAAAACTGTTTTTT
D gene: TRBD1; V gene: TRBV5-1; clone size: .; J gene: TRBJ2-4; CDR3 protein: CASSVTGGLTSNIQYF; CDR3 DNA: TGCGCCAGCAGCGTCACAGGGGGCTTAACCTCAAACATTCAGTACTTC
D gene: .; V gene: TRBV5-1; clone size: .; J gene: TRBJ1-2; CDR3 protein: CASSLTPPGGYGYTF; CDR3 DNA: TGCGCCAGCAGCTTGACCCCCCCCGGGGGCTATGGCTACACCTTC
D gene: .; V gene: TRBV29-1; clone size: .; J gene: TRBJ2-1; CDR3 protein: CSVRRPYNEQFF; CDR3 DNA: TGCAGCGTTAGGAGGCCCTACAATGAGCAGTTCTTC
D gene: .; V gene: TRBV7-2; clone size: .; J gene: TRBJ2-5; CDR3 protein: CASSLSGGAGETQYF; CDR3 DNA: TGTGCCAGCAGCTTATCAGGGGGGGCGGGGGAGACCCAGTACTTC
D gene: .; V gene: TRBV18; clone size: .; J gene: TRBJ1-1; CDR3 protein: CASSPPTGTNTEAFF; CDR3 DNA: TGTGCCAGCTCACCACCAACAGGCACGAACACTGAAGCTTTCTTT
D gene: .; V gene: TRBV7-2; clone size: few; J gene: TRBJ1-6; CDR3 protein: CASSPSGGSYNSPLHF; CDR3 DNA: TGTGCCAGCAGCCCGTCGGGGGGGTCCTATAATTCACCCCTCCACTTT
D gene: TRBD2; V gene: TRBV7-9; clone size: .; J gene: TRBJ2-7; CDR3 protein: CASSLLMGLASYEQYF; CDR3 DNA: TGTGCCAGCAGCTTATTAATGGGACTAGCCAGCTACGAGCAGTACTTC
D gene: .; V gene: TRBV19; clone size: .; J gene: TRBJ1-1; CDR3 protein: CASIYDSRAFF; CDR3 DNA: TGTGCCAGTATCTACGACAGTAGAGCTTTCTTT
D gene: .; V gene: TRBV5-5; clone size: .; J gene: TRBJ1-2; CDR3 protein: CASSPFGQSYGYTF; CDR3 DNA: TGTGCCAGCAGCCCTTTCGGACAGAGCTATGGCTACACCTTC
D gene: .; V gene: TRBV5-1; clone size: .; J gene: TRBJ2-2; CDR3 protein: CASRTTGTTNTGELFF; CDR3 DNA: TGCGCCAGCAGGACGACCGGGACAACGAACACCGGGGAGCTGTTTTTT
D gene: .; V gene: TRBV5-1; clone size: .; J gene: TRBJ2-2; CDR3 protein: CASSLGSRSSTGELFF; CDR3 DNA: TGCGCCAGCAGCTTGGGCAGCCGTTCGTCCACCGGGGAGCTGTTTTTT
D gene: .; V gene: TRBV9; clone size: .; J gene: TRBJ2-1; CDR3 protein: CASSVGGSRNEQFF; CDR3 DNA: TGTGCCAGCAGCGTAGGTGGCAGCCGAAATGAGCAGTTCTTC
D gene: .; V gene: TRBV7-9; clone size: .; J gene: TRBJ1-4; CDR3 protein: CASIKEGGGYEKLFF; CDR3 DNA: TGTGCCAGCATCAAAGAGGGAGGAGGCTATGAAAAACTGTTTTTT
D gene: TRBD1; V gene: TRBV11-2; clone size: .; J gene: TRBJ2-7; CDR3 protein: CASSLTGGAIGEQYF; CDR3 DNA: TGTGCCAGCAGCTTAACAGGGGGCGCGATTGGCGAGCAGTACTTC
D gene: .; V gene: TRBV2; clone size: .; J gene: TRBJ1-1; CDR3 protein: CASIPDLNTEAFF; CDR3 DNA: TGTGCCAGCATCCCAGACTTGAACACTGAAGCTTTCTTT
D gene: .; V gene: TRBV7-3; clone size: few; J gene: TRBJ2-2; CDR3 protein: CASSLNQVGNTGELFF; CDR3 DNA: TGTGCCAGCAGTTTGAATCAGGTTGGAAACACCGGGGAGCTGTTTTTT
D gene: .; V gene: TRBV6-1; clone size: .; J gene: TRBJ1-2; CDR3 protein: CASTAGSTRNYGYTF; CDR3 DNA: TGTGCCAGCACCGCAGGCAGCACTCGTAACTATGGCTACACCTTC
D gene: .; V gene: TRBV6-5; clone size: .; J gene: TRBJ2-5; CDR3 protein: CASSYGQETQYF; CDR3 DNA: TGTGCCAGCAGTTACGGCCAGGAGACCCAGTACTTC
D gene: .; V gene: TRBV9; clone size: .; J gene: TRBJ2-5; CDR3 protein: CASSVGGLLQETQYF; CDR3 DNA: TGTGCCAGCAGCGTAGGAGGACTATTACAAGAGACCCAGTACTTC
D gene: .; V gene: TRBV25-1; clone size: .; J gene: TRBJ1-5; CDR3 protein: CASSVSGVNQPQHF; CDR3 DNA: TGTGCCAGCAGTGTCTCCGGGGTTAATCAGCCCCAGCATTTT
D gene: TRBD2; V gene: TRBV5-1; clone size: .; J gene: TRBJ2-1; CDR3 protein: CASSPAYSSGGDNEQFF; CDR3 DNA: TGCGCCAGCAGCCCTGCCTACTCTAGCGGGGGGGACAATGAGCAGTTCTTC
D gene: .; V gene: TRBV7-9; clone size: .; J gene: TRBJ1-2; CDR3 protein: CASSLSQANYGYTF; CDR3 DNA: TGTGCCAGCAGCTTATCCCAGGCTAACTATGGCTACACCTTC
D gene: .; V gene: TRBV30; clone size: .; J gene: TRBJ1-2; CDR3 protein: CAWSVLTGFGYTF; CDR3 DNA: TGTGCCTGGAGTGTCTTAACAGGTTTCGGCTACACCTTC
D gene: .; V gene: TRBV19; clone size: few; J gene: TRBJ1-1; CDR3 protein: CASSMGSGETEAFF; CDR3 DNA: TGTGCCAGTAGTATGGGTTCCGGGGAAACTGAAGCTTTCTTT
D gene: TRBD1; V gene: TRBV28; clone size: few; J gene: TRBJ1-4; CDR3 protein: CASSLGQGNEKLFF; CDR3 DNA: TGTGCCAGCAGTCTCGGACAGGGTAATGAAAAACTGTTTTTT
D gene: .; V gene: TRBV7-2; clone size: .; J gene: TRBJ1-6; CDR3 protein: CASSLATGRNSPLHF; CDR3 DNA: TGTGCCAGCAGCTTAGCTACAGGTCGTAATTCACCCCTCCACTTT
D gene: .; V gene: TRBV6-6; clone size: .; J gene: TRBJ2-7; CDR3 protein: CATWDVKGPYEQYF; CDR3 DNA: TGTGCCACCTGGGATGTTAAGGGGCCCTACGAGCAGTACTTC
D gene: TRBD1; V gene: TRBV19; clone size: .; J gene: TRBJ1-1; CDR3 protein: CASSIDRGNEAFF; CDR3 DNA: TGTGCCAGTAGCATAGACAGGGGCAATGAAGCTTTCTTT
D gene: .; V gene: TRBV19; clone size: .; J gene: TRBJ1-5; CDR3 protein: CASRARGGGYGNQPQHF; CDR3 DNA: TGTGCCAGTAGGGCAAGGGGGGGCGGATACGGCAATCAGCCCCAGCATTTT
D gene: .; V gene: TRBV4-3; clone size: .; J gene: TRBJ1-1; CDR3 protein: CASSQDWGPGRVVAFF; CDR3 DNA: TGCGCCAGCAGCCAAGATTGGGGACCGGGGAGGGTGGTAGCTTTCTTT
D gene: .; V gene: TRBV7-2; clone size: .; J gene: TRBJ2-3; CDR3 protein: CASSPRVADTQYF; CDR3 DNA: TGTGCCAGCAGCCCTCGGGTGGCAGATACGCAGTATTTT